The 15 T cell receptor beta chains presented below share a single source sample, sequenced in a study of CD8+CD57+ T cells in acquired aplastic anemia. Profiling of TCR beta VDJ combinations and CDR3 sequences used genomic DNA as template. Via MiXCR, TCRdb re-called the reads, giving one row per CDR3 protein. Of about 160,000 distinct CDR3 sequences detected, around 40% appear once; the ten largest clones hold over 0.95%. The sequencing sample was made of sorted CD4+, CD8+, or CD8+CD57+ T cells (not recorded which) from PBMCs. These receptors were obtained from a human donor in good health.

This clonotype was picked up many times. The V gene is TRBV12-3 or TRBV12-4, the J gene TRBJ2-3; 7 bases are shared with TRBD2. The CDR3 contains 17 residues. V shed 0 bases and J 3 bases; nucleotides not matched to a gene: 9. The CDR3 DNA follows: TGTGCCAGCAGTTTAGCCCCGACTAGCAGGGTAACAGATACGCAGTATTTT. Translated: CASSLAPTSRVTDTQYF.

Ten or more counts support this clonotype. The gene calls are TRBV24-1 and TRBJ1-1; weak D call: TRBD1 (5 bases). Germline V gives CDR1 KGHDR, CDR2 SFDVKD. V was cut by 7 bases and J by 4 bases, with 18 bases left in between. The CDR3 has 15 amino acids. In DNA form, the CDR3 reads TGTGCCACCAGCGCCCCTGGAAAGGGGACCACTGAAGCTTTCTTT. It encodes CATSAPGKGTTEAFF.

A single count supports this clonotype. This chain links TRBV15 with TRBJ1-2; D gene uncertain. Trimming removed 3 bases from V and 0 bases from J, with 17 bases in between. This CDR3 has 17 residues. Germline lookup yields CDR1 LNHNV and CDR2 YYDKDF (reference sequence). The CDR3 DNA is TGTGCCACCAGCAGGGGTTGGTGGGCGGTTGCTAACTATGGCTACACCTTC. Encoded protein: CATSRGWWAVANYGYTF. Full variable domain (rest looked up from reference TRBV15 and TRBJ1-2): DAMVIQNPRYQVTQFGKPVTLSCSQTLNHNVMYWYQQKSSQAPKLLFHYYDKDFNNEADTPDNFQSRRPNTSFCFLDIRSPGLGDTAMYLCATSRGWWAVANYGYTFGSGTRLTVV.

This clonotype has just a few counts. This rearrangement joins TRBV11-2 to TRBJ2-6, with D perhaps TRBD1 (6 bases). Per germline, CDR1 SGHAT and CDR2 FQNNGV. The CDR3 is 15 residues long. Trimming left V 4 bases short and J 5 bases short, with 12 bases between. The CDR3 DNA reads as TGTGCCAGCAGCTCTACAGGGACCAGGGCCAACGTCCTGACTTTC. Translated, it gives CASSSTGTRANVLTF.

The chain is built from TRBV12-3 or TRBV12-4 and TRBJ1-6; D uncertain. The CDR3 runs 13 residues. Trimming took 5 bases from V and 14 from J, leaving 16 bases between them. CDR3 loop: CASSQGRASTLHF. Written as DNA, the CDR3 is TGTGCCAGCAGTCAAGGACGGGCCTCGACCCTCCACTTT.

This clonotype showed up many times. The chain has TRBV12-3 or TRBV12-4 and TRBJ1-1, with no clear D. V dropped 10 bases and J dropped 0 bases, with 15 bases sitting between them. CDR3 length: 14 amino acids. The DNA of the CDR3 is TGTGCCATAATCGGTCCGATAATGAACACTGAAGCTTTCTTT. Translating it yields CAIIGPIMNTEAFF.

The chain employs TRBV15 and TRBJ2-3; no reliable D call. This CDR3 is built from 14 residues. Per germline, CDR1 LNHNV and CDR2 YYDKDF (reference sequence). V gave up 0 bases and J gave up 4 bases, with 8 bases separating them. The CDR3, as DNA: TGTGCCACCAGCAGAGATAGAAGTCCAGATACGCAGTATTTT. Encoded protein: CATSRDRSPDTQYF.

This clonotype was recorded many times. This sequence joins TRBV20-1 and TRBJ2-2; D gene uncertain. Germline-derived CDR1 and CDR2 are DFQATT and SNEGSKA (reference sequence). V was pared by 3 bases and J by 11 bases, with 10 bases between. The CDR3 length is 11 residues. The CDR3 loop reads CSASDTFELFF. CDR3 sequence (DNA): TGCAGTGCTAGCGACACCTTCGAGCTGTTTTTT.

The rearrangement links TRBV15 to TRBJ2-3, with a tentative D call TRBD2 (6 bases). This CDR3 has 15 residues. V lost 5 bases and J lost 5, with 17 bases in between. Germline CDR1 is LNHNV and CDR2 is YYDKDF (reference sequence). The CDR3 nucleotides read TGTGCCACCAGCGGTAACGGGAGAGAGGGAGATACGCAGTATTTT. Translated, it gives CATSGNGREGDTQYF. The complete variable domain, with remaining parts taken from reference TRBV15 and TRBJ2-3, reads DAMVIQNPRYQVTQFGKPVTLSCSQTLNHNVMYWYQQKSSQAPKLLFHYYDKDFNNEADTPDNFQSRRPNTSFCFLDIRSPGLGDTAMYLCATSGNGREGDTQYFGPGTRLTVL.

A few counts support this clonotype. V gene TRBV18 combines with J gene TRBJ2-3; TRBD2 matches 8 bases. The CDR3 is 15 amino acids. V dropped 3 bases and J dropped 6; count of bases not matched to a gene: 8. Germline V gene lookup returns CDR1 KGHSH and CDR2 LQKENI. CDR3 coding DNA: TGTGCCAGCTCACCGCGGGGGGCGACCAAGGATACGCAGTATTTT. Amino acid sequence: CASSPRGATKDTQYF.

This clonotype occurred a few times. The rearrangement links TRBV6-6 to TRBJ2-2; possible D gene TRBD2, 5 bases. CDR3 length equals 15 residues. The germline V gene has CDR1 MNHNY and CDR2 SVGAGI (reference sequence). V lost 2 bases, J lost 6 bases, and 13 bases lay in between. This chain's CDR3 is CASSYRGLLSGELFF. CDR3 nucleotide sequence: TGTGCCAGCAGTTACCGCGGACTTCTATCCGGGGAGCTGTTTTTT.

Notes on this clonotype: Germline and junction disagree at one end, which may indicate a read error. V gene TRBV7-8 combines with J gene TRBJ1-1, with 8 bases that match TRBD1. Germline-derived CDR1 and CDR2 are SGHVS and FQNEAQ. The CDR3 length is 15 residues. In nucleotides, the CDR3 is TGTGCCAGCAGCTCTACAGGGGGTCAGGGCACTGAAGCTTTCTTC. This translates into CASSSTGGQGTEAFF.

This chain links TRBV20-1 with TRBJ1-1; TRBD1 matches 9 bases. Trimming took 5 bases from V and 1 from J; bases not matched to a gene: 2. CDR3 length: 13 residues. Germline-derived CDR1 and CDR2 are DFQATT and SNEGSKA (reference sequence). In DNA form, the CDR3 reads TGCAGTGCTCCGGACAGGGGGAACACTGAAGCTTTCTTT. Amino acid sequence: CSAPDRGNTEAFF.

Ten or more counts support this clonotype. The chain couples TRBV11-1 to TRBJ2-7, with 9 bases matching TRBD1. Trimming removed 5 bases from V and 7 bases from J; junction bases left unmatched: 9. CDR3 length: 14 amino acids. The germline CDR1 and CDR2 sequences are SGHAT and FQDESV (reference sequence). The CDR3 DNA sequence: TGTGCCAGCAGCAGGGACAGGGCAGTTGGGGAGCAGTACTTC. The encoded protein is CASSRDRAVGEQYF.

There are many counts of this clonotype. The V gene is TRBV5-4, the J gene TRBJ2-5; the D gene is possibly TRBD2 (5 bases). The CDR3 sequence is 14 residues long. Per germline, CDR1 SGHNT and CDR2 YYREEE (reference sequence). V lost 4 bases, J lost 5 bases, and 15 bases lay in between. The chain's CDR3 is CASSILGRRETQYF. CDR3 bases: TGTGCCAGCAGCATACTAGGGCGACGGGAGACCCAGTACTTC.